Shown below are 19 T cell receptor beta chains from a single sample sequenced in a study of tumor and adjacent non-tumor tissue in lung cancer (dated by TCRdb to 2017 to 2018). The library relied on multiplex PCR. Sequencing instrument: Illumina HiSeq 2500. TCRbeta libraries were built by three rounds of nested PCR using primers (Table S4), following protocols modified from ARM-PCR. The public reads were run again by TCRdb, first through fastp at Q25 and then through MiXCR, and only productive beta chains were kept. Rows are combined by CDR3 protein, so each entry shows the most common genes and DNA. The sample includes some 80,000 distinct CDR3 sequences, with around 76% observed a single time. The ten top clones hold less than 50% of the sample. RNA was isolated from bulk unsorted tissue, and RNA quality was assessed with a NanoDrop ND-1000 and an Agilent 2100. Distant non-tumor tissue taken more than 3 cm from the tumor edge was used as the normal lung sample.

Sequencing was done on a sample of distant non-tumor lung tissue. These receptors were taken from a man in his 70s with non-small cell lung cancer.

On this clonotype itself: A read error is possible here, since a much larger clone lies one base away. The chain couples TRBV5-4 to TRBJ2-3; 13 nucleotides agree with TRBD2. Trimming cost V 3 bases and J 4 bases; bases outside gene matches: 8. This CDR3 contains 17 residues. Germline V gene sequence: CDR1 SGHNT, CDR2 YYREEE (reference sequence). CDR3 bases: TGTGCCAGCAGCTACAATGCCGGGACTAGCGGGGCAGATACGCAGTATTTT. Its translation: CASSYNAGTSGADTQYF.

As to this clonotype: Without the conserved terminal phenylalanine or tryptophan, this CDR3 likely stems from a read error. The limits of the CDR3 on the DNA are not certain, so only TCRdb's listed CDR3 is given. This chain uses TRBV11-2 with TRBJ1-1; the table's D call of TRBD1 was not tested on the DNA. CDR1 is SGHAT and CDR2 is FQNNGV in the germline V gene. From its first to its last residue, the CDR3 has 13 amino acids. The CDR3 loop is CASNLGTSNKPFL.

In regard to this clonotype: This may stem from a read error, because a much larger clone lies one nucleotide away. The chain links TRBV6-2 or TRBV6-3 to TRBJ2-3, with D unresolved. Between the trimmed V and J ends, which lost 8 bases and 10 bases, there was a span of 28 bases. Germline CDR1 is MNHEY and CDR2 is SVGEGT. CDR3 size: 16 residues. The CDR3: CASCQNEVLVSDAQYF. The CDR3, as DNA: TGTGCCAGCTGTCAGAATGAGGTACTGGTGTCGGATGCGCAGTATTTT.

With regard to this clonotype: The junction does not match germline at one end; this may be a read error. The CDR3: CASCNRDSHLHF. As DNA, the CDR3 is TGTGCCAGCTGCAACAGGGATTCACACCTCCACTTT. This chain links TRBV7-9 with TRBJ1-6, with a weak D call TRBD1 (6 bases). The CDR3 length is 12 residues. CDR1 and CDR2 (germline): SEHNR, FQNEAQ (reference sequence).

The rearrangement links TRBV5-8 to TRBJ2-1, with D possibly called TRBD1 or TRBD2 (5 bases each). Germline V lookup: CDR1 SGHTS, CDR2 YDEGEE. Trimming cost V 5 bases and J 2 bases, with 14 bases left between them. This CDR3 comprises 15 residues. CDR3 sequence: CASRIRDLAYNEQFF. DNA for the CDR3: TGTGCCAGCAGAATCCGGGACCTTGCCTACAATGAGCAGTTCTTC.

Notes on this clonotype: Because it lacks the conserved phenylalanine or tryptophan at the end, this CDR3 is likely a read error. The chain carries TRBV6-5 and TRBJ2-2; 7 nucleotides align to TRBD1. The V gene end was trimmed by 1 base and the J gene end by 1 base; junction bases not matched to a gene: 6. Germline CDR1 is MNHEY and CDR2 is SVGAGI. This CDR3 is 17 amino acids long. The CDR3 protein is CASSYYAGTVNTGELFL. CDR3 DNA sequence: TGTGCCAGCAGTTACTACGCCGGGACAGTGAACACCGGGGAGCTGTTTCTT.

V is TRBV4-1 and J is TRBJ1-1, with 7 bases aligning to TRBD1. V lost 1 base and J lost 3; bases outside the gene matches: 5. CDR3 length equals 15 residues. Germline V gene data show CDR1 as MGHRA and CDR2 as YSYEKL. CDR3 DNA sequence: TGCGCCAGCAGCCAAGGACAGGGTTGGGACACTGAAGCTTTCTTT. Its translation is CASSQGQGWDTEAFF.

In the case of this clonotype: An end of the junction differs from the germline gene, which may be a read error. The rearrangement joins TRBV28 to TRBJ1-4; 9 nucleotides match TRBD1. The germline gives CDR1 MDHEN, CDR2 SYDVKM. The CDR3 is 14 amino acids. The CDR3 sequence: CGSSWTGELEKLFF. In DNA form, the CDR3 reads TGTGGCAGCAGCTGGACAGGGGAATTGGAAAAACTGTTTTTT.

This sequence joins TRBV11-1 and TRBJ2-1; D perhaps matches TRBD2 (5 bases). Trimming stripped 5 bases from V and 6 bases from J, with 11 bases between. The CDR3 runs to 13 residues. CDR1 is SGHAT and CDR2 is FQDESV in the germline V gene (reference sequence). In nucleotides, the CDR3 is TGTGCCAGCAGCATGGGAGTTGGCAATGAGCAGTTCTTC. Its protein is CASSMGVGNEQFF.

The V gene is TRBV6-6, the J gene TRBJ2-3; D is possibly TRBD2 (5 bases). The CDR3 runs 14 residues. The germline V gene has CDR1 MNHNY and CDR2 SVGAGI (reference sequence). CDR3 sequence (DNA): TGTACCACCGCCGGGATAGCTAGACCAGATACGCAGTATTTT. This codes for CTTAGIARPDTQYF.

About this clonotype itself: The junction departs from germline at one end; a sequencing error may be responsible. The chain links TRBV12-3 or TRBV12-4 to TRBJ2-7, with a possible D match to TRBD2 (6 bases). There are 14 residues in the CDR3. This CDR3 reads CACSLLTLGSGQYF. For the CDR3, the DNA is TGTGCCTGCAGTCTCCTGACACTCGGGAGCGGGCAGTACTTC.

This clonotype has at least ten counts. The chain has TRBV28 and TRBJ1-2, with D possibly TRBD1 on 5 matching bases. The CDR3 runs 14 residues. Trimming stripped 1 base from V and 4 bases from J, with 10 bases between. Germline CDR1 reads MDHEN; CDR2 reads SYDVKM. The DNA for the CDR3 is TGTGCCAGCAGTTTATCCCAGGGCTCCTATGGCTACACCTTC. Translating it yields CASSLSQGSYGYTF.

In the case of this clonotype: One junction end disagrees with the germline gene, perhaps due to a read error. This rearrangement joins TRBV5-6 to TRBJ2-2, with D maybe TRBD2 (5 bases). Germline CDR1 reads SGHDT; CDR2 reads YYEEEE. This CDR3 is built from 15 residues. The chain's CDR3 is CASSSVVGVIGELFF. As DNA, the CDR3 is TGCGCCAGCAGCTCCGTCGTCGGGGTTATCGGGGAGCTGTTTTTT.

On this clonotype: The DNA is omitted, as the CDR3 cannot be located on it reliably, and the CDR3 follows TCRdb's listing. The CDR3 region is CSVGQGAYVRYF. V and J are TRBV29-1 and TRBJ2-7; the DNA was not compared with TRBD1, the D call given in the table. Per germline, CDR1 SQVTM and CDR2 ANQGSEA. The CDR3 is made up of 12 amino acids, end residues included.

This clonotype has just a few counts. This CDR3 reads CASSSGVWDTQYF. The CDR3 DNA follows: TGTGCCAGTAGTAGCGGGGTGTGGGATACGCAGTATTTT. The chain carries TRBV19 and TRBJ2-3; possibly TRBD2 for D (6 bases). The germline CDR1 and CDR2 sequences are LNHDA and SQIVND (reference sequence). The V end was cut by 4 bases, the J end by 6 bases, with 11 bases between. The CDR3 consists of 13 residues.

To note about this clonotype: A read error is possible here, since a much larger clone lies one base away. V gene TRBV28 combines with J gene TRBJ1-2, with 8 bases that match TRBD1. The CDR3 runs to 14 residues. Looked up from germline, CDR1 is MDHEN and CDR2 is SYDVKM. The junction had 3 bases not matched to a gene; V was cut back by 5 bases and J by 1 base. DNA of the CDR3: TGTGCCAGCAGTACAGGGGGTGGTAACTATGGCTACACCTTC. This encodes CASSTGGGNYGYTF.

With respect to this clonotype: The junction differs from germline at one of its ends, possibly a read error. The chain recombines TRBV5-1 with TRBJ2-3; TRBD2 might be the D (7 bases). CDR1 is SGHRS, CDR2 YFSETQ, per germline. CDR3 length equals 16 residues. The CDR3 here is CASSLLASGDTGTQYF. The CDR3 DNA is TGCGCCAGCAGCTTGCTTGCCAGCGGGGACACAGGTACGCAGTATTTT.

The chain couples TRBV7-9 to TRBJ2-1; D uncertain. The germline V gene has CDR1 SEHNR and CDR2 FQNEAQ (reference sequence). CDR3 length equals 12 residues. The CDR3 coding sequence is TGTGACAGTAGCTTCGGCAGCGATGAGCAGTTCTTC. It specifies CDSSFGSDEQFF.

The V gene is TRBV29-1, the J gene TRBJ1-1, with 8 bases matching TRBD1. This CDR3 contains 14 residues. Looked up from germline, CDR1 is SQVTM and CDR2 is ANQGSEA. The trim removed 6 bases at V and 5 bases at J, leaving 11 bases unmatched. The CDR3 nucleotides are TGCAGCGTCTTAGGACAGGGAAGCAAAACTGAAGCTTTCTTT. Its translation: CSVLGQGSKTEAFF.